The 13 T cell receptor beta chains reported below all come from one sample, sequenced in a study of cytomegalovirus exposure and HLA in healthy donors. In the PCR, 60 Vbeta and 13 Jbeta primers were used. Repertoires were generated with immunoSEQ multiplex PCR, while TCRdb's copy carries only in-frame clones and drops some. The sample has about 64,000 clones, approximately 70% seen once. Source material: PBMCs. The source is a male donor in good health and CMV-seropositive.

This chain joins TRBV25-1 and TRBJ2-2, with 7 positions matching TRBD1. The CDR3 loop spans 16 amino acids. V shed 5 bases, J shed 1 base, and the junction held 7 bases outside the gene matches. Germline V gives CDR1 MGHDK, CDR2 SYGVNS. CDR3 sequence reads: CASSPRRDRNTGELFF. The CDR3 DNA sequence: TGTGCCAGCAGTCCCCGCCGGGACAGGAACACCGGGGAGCTGTTTTTT.

This clone showed up just a few times. This chain uses TRBV5-1 with TRBJ2-7, with TRBD1 identical over 8 bases. V lost 0 bases to trimming and J lost 4 bases; unmatched junction nucleotides: 6. The CDR3 consists of 15 residues. Germline values: CDR1 SGHRS, CDR2 YFSETQ. CDR3 sequence reads: CASSLVQGAQYEQYF. CDR3 DNA: TGCGCCAGCAGCTTGGTCCAGGGGGCGCAGTACGAGCAGTACTTC.

This clone was seen a few times. The rearrangement joins TRBV29-1 to TRBJ1-2; D gene uncertain. From germline, CDR1 is SQVTM and CDR2 ANQGSEA. V gave up 5 bases and J gave up 8 bases, with 24 bases separating them. CDR3 length: 15 amino acids. CDR3 sequence (DNA): TGCAGCGTTCGAAAGTGGGAGGGAATGAGGGAAGGCTACACCTTC. It codes for CSVRKWEGMREGYTF.

This clone was counted between two and nine times. The rearrangement joins TRBV7-9 to TRBJ2-1; possible D gene TRBD1, 6 bases. Germline loops: CDR1 SEHNR, CDR2 FQNEAQ (reference sequence). This CDR3 has 13 residues. V was clipped by 5 bases and J by 10 bases, with 15 bases between them. The CDR3 sequence is CASSPKSGQEQFF. The CDR3 DNA reads as TGTGCCAGCAGCCCTAAGTCGGGACAAGAGCAGTTCTTC.

The sample holds a few counts of this clone. This chain joins TRBV5-4 and TRBJ2-7; TRBD2 aligns across 9 bases. Germline V gives CDR1 SGHNT, CDR2 YYREEE (reference sequence). V lost 0 bases and J lost 3; bases outside the gene matches: 7. The CDR3 consists of 16 residues. The chain's CDR3 is CASSLGAASGIYEQYF. The CDR3, as DNA: TGTGCCAGCAGCTTGGGGGCGGCTAGCGGGATCTACGAGCAGTACTTC.

The chain joins TRBV19 to TRBJ2-1; possible D gene TRBD1, 6 bases. Germline lookup yields CDR1 LNHDA and CDR2 SQIVND (reference sequence). The CDR3 runs to 16 residues. The V and J ends lost 0 bases and 4 bases respectively, with 13 bases between them. CDR3 in amino acids: CASSIDPAGVYNEQFF. The CDR3, as DNA: TGTGCCAGTAGTATAGATCCCGCAGGGGTTTACAATGAGCAGTTCTTC. Drawing the rest from reference TRBV19 and TRBJ2-1, the complete variable domain is DGGITQSPKYLFRKEGQNVTLSCEQNLNHDAMYWYRQDPGQGLRLIYYSQIVNDFQKGDIAEGYSVSREKKESFPLTVTSAQKNPTAFYLCASSIDPAGVYNEQFFGPGTRLTVL.

This clone was counted only a few times. Here the CDR3 DNA reads TGTGCCAGCAGTATCCAGGGGACCCGTTACGAGCAGTACTTC. This sequence encodes CASSIQGTRYEQYF. This sequence joins TRBV6-5 and TRBJ2-7; D might be TRBD1 (6 bases). This CDR3 comprises 14 residues. Germline CDR1 MNHEY, CDR2 SVGAGI. V lost 5 bases and J lost 4, with 15 bases in between.

This chain uses TRBV5-1 with TRBJ2-3; D not certain. CDR1 and CDR2 (germline): SGHRS, YFSETQ. V was shortened by 2 bases and J by 0 bases, with 7 bases between the two germline ends. This CDR3 is built from 14 residues. CDR3 DNA: TGCGCCAGCAGCTTAATCCCGAGCACAGATACGCAGTATTTT. It codes for CASSLIPSTDTQYF. The complete variable domain, with remaining parts taken from reference TRBV5-1 and TRBJ2-3, reads KAGVTQTPRYLIKTRGQQVTLSCSPISGHRSVSWYQQTPGQGLQFLFEYFSETQRNKGNFPGRFSGRQFSNSRSEMNVSTLELGDSALYLCASSLIPSTDTQYFGPGTRLTVL.

This clone has only one observation. The chain couples TRBV19 to TRBJ2-7, with 8 bases lining up with TRBD1. Germline V CDR1 and CDR2: LNHDA, SQIVND (reference sequence). The V segment lost 5 bases and the J segment 9 bases; nucleotides outside the gene matches: 6. The CDR3 contains 12 residues. Here the CDR3 reads CASSDRGLWQYF. The DNA for the CDR3 is TGTGCCAGTAGTGACAGGGGCTTATGGCAGTACTTC.

This clone was seen a few times. The rearrangement joins TRBV6-5 to TRBJ2-3; TRBD1 matches 7 bases. The CDR3 totals 13 residues. Germline CDR1 MNHEY, CDR2 SVGAGI. V lost 2 bases to trimming and J lost 6 bases; unmatched junction nucleotides: 2. The DNA of the CDR3 is TGTGCCAGCAGTTACACGACAGGGGATACGCAGTATTTT. It translates to CASSYTTGDTQYF.

The chain carries TRBV19 and TRBJ2-3; D not certain. Germline V gene lookup returns CDR1 LNHDA and CDR2 SQIVND (reference sequence). Trimming shortened V by 5 bases and J by 6 bases, and 9 bases separated the two germline ends. The length of the CDR3 is 12 residues. For the CDR3, the DNA is TGTGCCAGTAGTCAAACGGAGGATACGCAGTATTTT. Translated, it gives CASSQTEDTQYF.

CDR3 protein: CASRPPETSREQYF. For the CDR3, the DNA is TGTGCCAGCAGGCCCCCGGAGACTAGTCGCGAGCAGTACTTC. The chain employs TRBV7-9 and TRBJ2-7; possibly TRBD2 for D (6 bases). Germline assignment: CDR1 SEHNR and CDR2 FQNEAQ (reference sequence). Trimming removed 6 bases from V and 6 bases from J, with 18 bases in between. The CDR3 loop spans 14 amino acids.

This clone appeared once. The chain uses TRBV15 and TRBJ1-2; perhaps TRBD1 as D (6 bases). Deletions cut 3 bases from V and 6 bases from J, with 14 bases between. The CDR3 has 14 residues. Looked up from germline, CDR1 is LNHNV and CDR2 is YYDKDF (reference sequence). DNA of the CDR3: TGTGCCACCAGCAGTGGGGGCCCCCGGGATGGCTACACCTTC. Its protein product is CATSSGGPRDGYTF.